The 7 T cell receptor beta chains reported below all come from one sample, sequenced in a study of cytomegalovirus exposure and HLA in healthy donors. Use of 60 Vbeta and 13 Jbeta primers characterized the PCR. Clones were read by immunoSEQ multiplex PCR, and TCRdb kept only the in-frame ones, dropping some. The data contain fewer than 200,000 clones, under 80% of them singletons. The sample was PBMCs. These receptors came from a human donor in good health.

The chain has TRBV7-9 and TRBJ1-5; unclear D gene. The ends were cut back, 0 bases at V and 4 bases at J, with 4 bases in the middle. The CDR3 spans 13 residues. Per germline, CDR1 SEHNR and CDR2 FQNEAQ (reference sequence). CDR3 protein: CASSLAQNQPQHF. CDR3 bases: TGTGCCAGCAGCTTAGCCCAGAATCAGCCCCAGCATTTT.

The V gene is TRBV14, the J gene TRBJ2-7; D may be TRBD1 (5 bases). Germline-derived CDR1 and CDR2 are SGHDN and FVKESK. Deletions cut 1 base from V and 4 bases from J, with 8 bases between. The CDR3 loop spans 13 amino acids. The CDR3 spells CASSQVGVYEQYF. The CDR3 DNA reads TGTGCCAGCAGCCAAGTAGGGGTTTACGAGCAGTACTTC.

The genes are TRBV27 and TRBJ2-1; D is undetermined. CDR3 size: 15 residues. V lost 0 bases and J 5 bases, leaving 11 bases between the germline ends. Germline-derived CDR1 and CDR2 are MNHEY and SMNVEV (reference sequence). CDR3 protein: CASSLSGSSHNEQFF. The CDR3 coding sequence is TGTGCCAGCAGTTTATCCGGGTCATCCCACAATGAGCAGTTCTTC.

In its sample, this clone was seen a few times. For the CDR3, the DNA is TGCGCCAGCAGCCCAACGGGGAATTCACCCCTCCACTTT. Encoded protein: CASSPTGNSPLHF. V is TRBV4-1 and J is TRBJ1-6; D call uncertain. The CDR3 is 13 residues long. Trimming took 4 bases from V and 7 from J, leaving 8 bases between them. Germline V lookup: CDR1 MGHRA, CDR2 YSYEKL.

This clone showed up just once. The rearrangement uses TRBV30 and TRBJ1-5; D call uncertain. The CDR3 is made up of 14 amino acids. V lost 2 bases and J 1 base, leaving 9 bases between the germline ends. The V gene's germline CDR1 is GTSNPN and CDR2 SVGIG (reference sequence). The CDR3 nucleotides read TGTGCCTGGAGTTACGGGGTGAGCAATCAGCCCCAGCATTTT. Protein product: CAWSYGVSNQPQHF.

The chain has TRBV18 and TRBJ1-2, with D hard to call. The V end was cut by 3 bases, the J end by 0 bases, with 5 bases between. This CDR3 region has 13 residues. Germline lookup yields CDR1 KGHSH and CDR2 LQKENI. The CDR3, as DNA: TGTGCCAGCTCACCGGGCCCTAACTATGGCTACACCTTC. Translated: CASSPGPNYGYTF.

The V and J genes are TRBV5-1 and TRBJ1-3; 7 nucleotides match TRBD1. This CDR3 comprises 16 residues. Germline CDR1 SGHRS, CDR2 YFSETQ. V trimming: 0 bases; J trimming: 1 base; junction bases outside the gene matches: 4. The chain's CDR3 is CASSLENRGSGNTIYF. The CDR3 DNA reads as TGCGCCAGCAGCTTGGAGAACAGGGGATCTGGAAACACCATATATTTT.